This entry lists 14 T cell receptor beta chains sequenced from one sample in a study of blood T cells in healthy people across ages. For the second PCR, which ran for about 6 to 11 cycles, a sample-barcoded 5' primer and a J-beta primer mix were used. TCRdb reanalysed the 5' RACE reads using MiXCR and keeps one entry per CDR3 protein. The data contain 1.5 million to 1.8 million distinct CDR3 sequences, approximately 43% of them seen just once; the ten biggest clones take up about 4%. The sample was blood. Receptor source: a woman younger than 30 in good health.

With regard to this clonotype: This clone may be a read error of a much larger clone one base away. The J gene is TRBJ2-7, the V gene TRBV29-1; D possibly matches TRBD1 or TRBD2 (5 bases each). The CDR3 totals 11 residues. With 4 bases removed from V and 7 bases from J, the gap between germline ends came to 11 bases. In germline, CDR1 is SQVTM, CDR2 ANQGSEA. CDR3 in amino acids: CSVARGDEQYF. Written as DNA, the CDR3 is TGCAGCGTTGCGAGGGGCGATGAGCAGTACTTC.

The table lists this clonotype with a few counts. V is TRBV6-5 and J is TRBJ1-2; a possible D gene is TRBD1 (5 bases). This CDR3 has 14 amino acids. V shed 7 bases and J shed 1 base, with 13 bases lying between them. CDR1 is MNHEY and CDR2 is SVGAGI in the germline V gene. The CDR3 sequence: CASTKGRVNYGYTF. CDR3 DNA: TGTGCCAGCACTAAGGGACGGGTTAACTATGGCTACACCTTC.

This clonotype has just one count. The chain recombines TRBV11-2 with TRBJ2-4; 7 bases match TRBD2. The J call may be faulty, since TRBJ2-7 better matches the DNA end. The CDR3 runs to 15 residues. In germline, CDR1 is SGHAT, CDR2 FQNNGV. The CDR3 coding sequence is TGTGCCAGCAGCCAGATCAGGACTAGTCTTCACGAGCAGTACTTC. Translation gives CASSQIRTSLHEQYF.

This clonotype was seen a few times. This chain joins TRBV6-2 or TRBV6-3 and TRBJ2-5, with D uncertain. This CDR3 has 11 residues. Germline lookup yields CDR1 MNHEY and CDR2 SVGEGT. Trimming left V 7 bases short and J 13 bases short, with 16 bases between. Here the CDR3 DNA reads TGTGCCAGCAAGTACCAGCTAAAACTGTACTTC. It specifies CASKYQLKLYF.

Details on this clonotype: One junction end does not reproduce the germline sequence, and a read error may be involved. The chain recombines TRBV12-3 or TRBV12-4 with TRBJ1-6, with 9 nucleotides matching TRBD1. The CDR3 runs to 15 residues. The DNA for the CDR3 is TGTGTCAGCAGTACGGACAGGGGCGGTAATTCACCCCTCCACTTT. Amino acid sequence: CVSSTDRGGNSPLHF.

CDR3 residues: CASSSVFQPQHF. The CDR3 coding sequence is TGTGCCAGCAGTTCTGTGTTCCAGCCCCAGCATTTT. This chain links TRBV12-3 or TRBV12-4 with TRBJ1-5; D not certain. The CDR3 is made up of 12 amino acids. V was trimmed by 4 bases and J by 7 bases, leaving 8 bases between them.

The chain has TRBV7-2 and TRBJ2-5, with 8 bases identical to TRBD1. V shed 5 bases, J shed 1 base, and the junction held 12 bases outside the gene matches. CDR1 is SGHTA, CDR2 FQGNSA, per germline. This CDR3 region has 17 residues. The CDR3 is CASSQDRENRIQETQYF. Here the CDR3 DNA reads TGTGCCAGCAGCCAGGACAGGGAGAATAGGATCCAAGAGACCCAGTACTTC.

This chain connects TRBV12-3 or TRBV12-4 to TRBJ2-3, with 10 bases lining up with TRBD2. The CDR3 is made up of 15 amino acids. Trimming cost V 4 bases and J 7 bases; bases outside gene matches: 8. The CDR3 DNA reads TGTGCCAGCAGTTCAGAGCGGGAGGGCCTGAATACGCAGTATTTT. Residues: CASSSEREGLNTQYF.

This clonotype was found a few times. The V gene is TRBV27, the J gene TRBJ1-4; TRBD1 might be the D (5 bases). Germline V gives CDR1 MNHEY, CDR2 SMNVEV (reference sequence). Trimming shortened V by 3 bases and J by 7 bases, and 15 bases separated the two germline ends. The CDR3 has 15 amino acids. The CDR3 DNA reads TGTGCCAGCAGTTTTTGGTCAGGGAAGCTTGAAAAACTGTTTTTT. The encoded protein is CASSFWSGKLEKLFF.

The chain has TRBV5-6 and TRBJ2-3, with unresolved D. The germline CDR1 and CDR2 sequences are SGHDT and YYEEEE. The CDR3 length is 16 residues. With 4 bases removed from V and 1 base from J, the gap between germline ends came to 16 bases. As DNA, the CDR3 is TGTGCCAGCAGCCCTACAGCAACCAAAGGCACAGATACGCAGTATTTT. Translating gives CASSPTATKGTDTQYF.

This CDR3 is CASSGTPYGYTF. The DNA of the CDR3 is TGTGCCAGCAGTGGGACACCCTATGGCTACACCTTC. The chain links TRBV2 to TRBJ1-2; possibly TRBD1 for D (5 bases). V was clipped by 4 bases and J by 4 bases, with 7 bases between them. This CDR3 region has 12 residues. Germline CDR1 and CDR2: SNHLY and FYNNEI.

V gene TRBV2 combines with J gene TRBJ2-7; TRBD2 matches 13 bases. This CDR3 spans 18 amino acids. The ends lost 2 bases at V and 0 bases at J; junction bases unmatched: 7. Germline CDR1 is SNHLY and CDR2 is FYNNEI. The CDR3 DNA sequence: TGTGCCAGCAGTGAATTCGTGGGACTAGCGGGGACCTCCTACGAGCAGTACTTC. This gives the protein CASSEFVGLAGTSYEQYF.

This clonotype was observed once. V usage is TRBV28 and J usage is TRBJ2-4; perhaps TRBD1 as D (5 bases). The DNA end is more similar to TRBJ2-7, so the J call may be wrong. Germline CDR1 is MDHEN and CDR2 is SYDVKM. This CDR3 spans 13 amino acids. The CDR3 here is CASSPRQIYEQYF. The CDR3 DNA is TGTGCCAGCAGTCCGCGACAGATCTACGAGCAGTACTTC.

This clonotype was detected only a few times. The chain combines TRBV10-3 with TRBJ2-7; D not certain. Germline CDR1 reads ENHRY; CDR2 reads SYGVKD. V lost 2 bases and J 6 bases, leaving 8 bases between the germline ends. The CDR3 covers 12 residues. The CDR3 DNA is TGTGCCATCAGTGAGACTGTTGGCGAGCAGTACTTC. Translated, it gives CAISETVGEQYF.